Here is one T cell receptor beta chain with its context. TCRdb's table, derived via immunoSEQ multiplex PCR, lists solely in-frame clones and lacks some. The sample includes under 150,000 clones, around 79% seen only once; the top ten take about a fifth. The data originate from a study of blood T cell repertoires in COVID-19. Study as a whole: The samples span acute and convalescent COVID-19 from the United States, Italy and Spain. PBMCs, B-cell-depleted T cells, or T cells provided the cDNA or gDNA that made up the material.

Germline V gene sequence: CDR1 PRHDT, CDR2 FYEKMQ (reference sequence). The CDR3 sequence is 13 residues long. Trimming took 4 bases from V and 0 from J, leaving 6 bases between them. This sequence was found in an elderly man with acute or convalescent COVID-19. The V and J genes are TRBV13 and TRBJ2-5; D uncertain. The sequenced material came from peripheral blood. The CDR3 DNA follows: TGTGCCAGCAGCTCGGAGTACCAAGAGACCCAGTACTTC. Amino acids: CASSSEYQETQYF.